Shown below are 9 T cell receptor beta chains from a single sample sequenced in a study of T cell responses to AZD1222 COVID-19 vaccine. Profiled with immunoSEQ multiplex PCR; TCRdb holds only in-frame clones, not every one. This table has about 130,000 clones, 70% to 90% appearing once. The material sequenced was peripheral blood, taken on day 0 of AZD1222 vaccination. The receptors stem from an adult in good health.

The chain employs TRBV5-4 and TRBJ2-2; D not resolved. From germline, CDR1 is SGHNT and CDR2 YYREEE (reference sequence). Trimming stripped 4 bases from V and 2 bases from J, with 12 bases between. This CDR3 is 15 amino acids long. CDR3 coding DNA: TGTGCCAGCAGCAACGTGGTCACCAACACCGGGGAGCTGTTTTTT. Translation: CASSNVVTNTGELFF.

The genes are TRBV9 and TRBJ1-3; 7 bases fit TRBD1. The junction had 6 bases not matched to a gene; V was cut back by 2 bases and J by 4 bases. The CDR3 runs to 15 residues. Germline CDR1 reads SGDLS; CDR2 reads YYNGEE. CDR3 sequence (DNA): TGTGCCAGCAGCGTCGAAACAGGGGACGGAAACACCATATATTTT. Protein: CASSVETGDGNTIYF.

The CDR3 reads CASSYPNSTRRPQHF. CDR3 DNA: TGTGCCAGCAGTTACCCCAACAGCACCCGCAGACCCCAGCATTTT. The chain joins TRBV6-5 to TRBJ1-5; no definite D call. Between the trimmed V and J ends, which lost 2 bases and 10 bases, there was a span of 18 bases. The CDR3 consists of 15 residues. Germline values: CDR1 MNHEY, CDR2 SVGAGI.

Concerning this clone itself: At one end the junction does not follow the germline gene, possibly because of a read error. The V gene is TRBV10-3, the J gene TRBJ2-1; possibly TRBD2 for D (5 bases). From germline, CDR1 is ENHRY and CDR2 SYGVKD. This CDR3 region has 16 residues. CDR3 in amino acids: CAITEGDTEPSHEQFF. CDR3 sequence (DNA): TGTGCCATCACTGAGGGTGACACGGAACCTTCCCATGAGCAGTTCTTC.

The chain couples TRBV7-9 to TRBJ1-1, with a possible D match to TRBD1 (6 bases). V gave up 4 bases and J gave up 0 bases, with 12 bases separating them. The CDR3 length is 15 residues. Germline V CDR1 and CDR2: SEHNR, FQNEAQ (reference sequence). This chain's CDR3 is CASSSNRVLNTEAFF. DNA for the CDR3: TGTGCCAGCAGCTCCAACAGGGTCCTGAACACTGAAGCTTTCTTT.

Only a few counts were recorded for this clone. This rearrangement joins TRBV27 to TRBJ2-1; 8 bases align to TRBD1. CDR3 length: 15 amino acids. Trimming removed 5 bases from V and 9 bases from J; junction bases left unmatched: 12. Germline CDR1 MNHEY, CDR2 SMNVEV (reference sequence). The CDR3 coding sequence is TGTGCCAGCAGTCCCCTTACAGGGGGTCGTGCTGAGCAGTTCTTC. This codes for CASSPLTGGRAEQFF.

This chain connects TRBV9 to TRBJ2-7, with D possibly called TRBD1 or TRBD2 (7 bases each). V was pared by 4 bases and J by 5 bases, with 19 bases between. Germline V gene lookup returns CDR1 SGDLS and CDR2 YYNGEE. This CDR3 contains 15 residues. The CDR3 sequence: CASSPAGGAVNEQYF. The DNA for the CDR3 is TGTGCCAGCAGCCCCGCAGGGGGGGCAGTTAACGAGCAGTACTTC.

Points on this clone: Within the sample, other DNA sequences also encode this same CDR3. The chain couples TRBV18 to TRBJ1-5, with D possibly being TRBD1 (5 bases). The CDR3 is 14 residues long. V gave up 4 bases and J gave up 0 bases, with 7 bases separating them. Germline V gene lookup returns CDR1 KGHSH and CDR2 LQKENI. For the CDR3, the DNA is TGTGCCAGCTCACAGGGACTTAGCAATCAGCCCCAGCATTTT. Its translation is CASSQGLSNQPQHF.

The chain combines TRBV2 with TRBJ2-3; D call uncertain. V dropped 2 bases and J dropped 9 bases, with 9 bases sitting between them. The CDR3 consists of 12 residues. The germline CDR1 and CDR2 sequences are SNHLY and FYNNEI. The CDR3 loop is CASSEIGDTQYF. The CDR3 DNA follows: TGTGCCAGCAGTGAAATTGGAGACACGCAGTATTTT.